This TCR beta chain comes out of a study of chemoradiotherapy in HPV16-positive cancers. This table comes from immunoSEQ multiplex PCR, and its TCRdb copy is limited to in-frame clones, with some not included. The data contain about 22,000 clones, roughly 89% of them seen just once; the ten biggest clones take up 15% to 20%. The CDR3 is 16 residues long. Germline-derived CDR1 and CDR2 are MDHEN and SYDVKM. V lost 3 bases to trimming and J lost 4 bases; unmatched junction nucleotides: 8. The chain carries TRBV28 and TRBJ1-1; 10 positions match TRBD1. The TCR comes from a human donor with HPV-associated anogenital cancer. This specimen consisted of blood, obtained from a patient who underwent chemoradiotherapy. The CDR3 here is CASSLAGQGRGTEAFF. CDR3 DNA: TGTGCCAGCAGTTTGGCGGGACAGGGGAGAGGCACTGAAGCTTTCTTT.